The next 19 T cell receptor beta chains were all read from a single sample in a study of cytomegalovirus exposure and HLA in healthy donors. Produced via immunoSEQ multiplex PCR; TCRdb's table is partial and in-frame only. The repertoire holds 100,000 to 150,000 clones, with roughly 86% as singletons. The sequenced material came from PBMCs. These receptors all stem from a man aged 25 to 40 in good health and CMV-seronegative.

This chain connects TRBV11-3 to TRBJ2-1, with 8 bases that match TRBD1. This CDR3 has 14 amino acids. In germline, CDR1 is SGHNT, CDR2 YENEEA. The junction had 3 bases not matched to a gene; V was cut back by 3 bases and J by 5 bases. As DNA, the CDR3 is TGTGCCAGCAGCTTGGACAGGGTAAACAATGAGCAGTTCTTC. Translated, it gives CASSLDRVNNEQFF.

The chain joins TRBV7-9 to TRBJ1-1, with a tentative D call TRBD1 (5 bases). Trimming removed 4 bases at V and 5 bases at J, with 11 bases between. CDR3 size: 13 residues. Germline CDR1 reads SEHNR; CDR2 reads FQNEAQ (reference sequence). In DNA, the CDR3 is TGTGCCAGCAGCTCCCTGGGGGGGACTGAAGCTTTCTTT. Protein product: CASSSLGGTEAFF.

The chain employs TRBV5-1 and TRBJ2-7, with D possibly being TRBD2 (6 bases). Germline-derived CDR1 and CDR2 are SGHRS and YFSETQ. Trimming removed 2 bases at V and 0 bases at J, with 15 bases between. The CDR3 covers 16 residues. CDR3 sequence reads: CASSFSTGTSSYEQYF. The CDR3 DNA follows: TGCGCCAGCAGCTTCTCAACCGGGACTTCCTCCTACGAGCAGTACTTC. The full variable domain, its missing parts supplied by reference TRBV5-1 and TRBJ2-7, is KAGVTQTPRYLIKTRGQQVTLSCSPISGHRSVSWYQQTPGQGLQFLFEYFSETQRNKGNFPGRFSGRQFSNSRSEMNVSTLELGDSALYLCASSFSTGTSSYEQYFGPGTRLTVT.

CDR3 DNA sequence: TGTGCCAGCAGCCGAAGGGACAGCAACACCGGGGAGCTGTTTTTT. Its translation: CASSRRDSNTGELFF. The V gene is TRBV11-3, the J gene TRBJ2-2; 7 nucleotides match TRBD1. V was clipped by 5 bases and J by 2 bases; unmatched bases: 5. CDR3 size: 15 residues. CDR1 SGHNT and CDR2 YENEEA come from the germline V gene.

The chain combines TRBV4-1 with TRBJ1-2, with a tentative D call TRBD1 (5 bases). CDR3 length: 15 residues. The V and J ends lost 3 bases and 4 bases respectively, with 15 bases between them. Germline assignment: CDR1 MGHRA and CDR2 YSYEKL. The CDR3 bases are TGCGCCAGCAGCCAGGATATACAGGTCTTCTATGGCTACACCTTC. Its translation is CASSQDIQVFYGYTF.

The chain employs TRBV15 and TRBJ2-2; 7 bases match TRBD1. The CDR3 extends over 16 amino acids. The V gene end was trimmed by 3 bases and the J gene end by 3 bases; junction bases not matched to a gene: 7. Per germline, CDR1 LNHNV and CDR2 YYDKDF (reference sequence). The DNA of the CDR3 is TGTGCCACCAGCAGCCGCACAGGGGCGGACACCGGGGAGCTGTTTTTT. Translated, it gives CATSSRTGADTGELFF.

The chain uses TRBV18 and TRBJ1-1; D unresolved. This CDR3 region has 14 residues. Germline V CDR1 and CDR2: KGHSH, LQKENI. V shed 2 bases and J shed 1 base, with 8 bases lying between them. This chain's CDR3 is CASSPAQRNTEAFF. The CDR3 DNA follows: TGTGCCAGCTCACCAGCTCAGCGGAACACTGAAGCTTTCTTT.

The CDR3 nucleotides read TGCGCCAGCAGCCAAGGCCCGGGACAGCCTTATGGCTACACCTTC. It codes for CASSQGPGQPYGYTF. The chain carries TRBV4-1 and TRBJ1-2, with 7 bases fitting TRBD1. This CDR3 region has 15 residues. The V gene's germline CDR1 is MGHRA and CDR2 YSYEKL. With V trimmed by 1 base and J by 5 bases, 7 bases remained unmatched.

The V call is TRBV16, the J call TRBJ1-4, with D perhaps TRBD1 (5 bases). Trimming left V 5 bases short and J 5 bases short, with 12 bases between. The CDR3 has 14 residues. Germline CDR1 KGHSY, CDR2 FQNENV. Here the CDR3 reads CASSNQGSNEKLFF. In DNA form, the CDR3 reads TGTGCCAGCAGCAATCAGGGCTCGAATGAAAAACTGTTTTTT.

This sequence joins TRBV29-1 and TRBJ2-6; no clear D. Trimming removed 0 bases at V and 1 base at J, with 4 bases between. This CDR3 is built from 14 residues. CDR1 and CDR2 (germline): SQVTM, ANQGSEA. In DNA form, the CDR3 reads TGCAGCGTTGAAGAAGAGTCTGGGGCCAACGTCCTGACTTTC. Amino acids: CSVEEESGANVLTF.

This clone has a single count. The V call is TRBV15, the J call TRBJ1-6; 7 bases line up with TRBD1. V was pared by 1 base and J by 10 bases, with 7 bases of the junction left unmatched. The length of the CDR3 is 15 residues. Looked up from germline, CDR1 is LNHNV and CDR2 is YYDKDF (reference sequence). The CDR3 DNA reads TGTGCCACCAGCAGAGGACAGGGAATCGGCTCACCCCTCCACTTT. Translated, it gives CATSRGQGIGSPLHF.

The chain recombines TRBV14 with TRBJ2-2; 12 bases fit TRBD2. CDR3 length: 18 residues. V lost 0 bases and J lost 4; bases outside the gene matches: 6. CDR1 is SGHDN, CDR2 FVKESK, per germline. The CDR3 region is CASSQETSGGWGTGELFF. The CDR3 DNA reads as TGTGCCAGCAGCCAAGAGACTAGCGGGGGCTGGGGCACCGGGGAGCTGTTTTTT. Looking up the rest from reference TRBV14 and TRBJ2-2 gives the full variable domain: EAGVTQFPSHSVIEKGQTVTLRCDPISGHDNLYWYRRVMGKEIKFLLHFVKESKQDESGMPNNRFLAERTGGTYSTLKVQPAELEDSGVYFCASSQETSGGWGTGELFFGEGSRLTVL.

This clone was recorded once. This chain connects TRBV11-2 to TRBJ2-2; D call uncertain. Germline V gives CDR1 SGHAT, CDR2 FQNNGV. The CDR3 totals 15 residues. V shed 1 base and J shed 1 base, with 7 bases lying between them. CDR3 sequence (DNA): TGTGCCAGCAGCTTAGGCCGGAGGAACACCGGGGAGCTGTTTTTT. Residues: CASSLGRRNTGELFF.

This chain uses TRBV10-1 with TRBJ2-2, with D tentatively TRBD1 (5 bases). V was pared by 2 bases and J by 6 bases, with 10 bases between. The germline V gene has CDR1 WNHNN and CDR2 SYGVQD (reference sequence). CDR3 length: 14 amino acids. The CDR3: CASSEPARAGELFF. In DNA, the CDR3 is TGCGCCAGCAGTGAGCCGGCCAGGGCCGGGGAGCTGTTTTTT.

In its sample, this clone was seen once. The V gene is TRBV19, the J gene TRBJ2-2; 9 nucleotides match TRBD1. CDR3 size: 15 residues. Germline lookup yields CDR1 LNHDA and CDR2 SQIVND (reference sequence). After removal of 7 bases from V and 7 bases from J, the junction contained 10 bases not matched to a gene. CDR3 sequence: CASTVQGAPIGELFF. CDR3 nucleotide sequence: TGTGCCAGTACCGTACAGGGGGCGCCGATCGGGGAGCTGTTTTTT.

The rearrangement uses TRBV7-2 and TRBJ2-7; no definite D call. The CDR3 contains 11 residues. Looked up from germline, CDR1 is SGHTA and CDR2 is FQGNSA. V was pared by 8 bases and J by 5 bases, with 10 bases between. This CDR3 reads CASARLHEQYF. The CDR3 DNA reads TGTGCCAGCGCGCGACTTCACGAGCAGTACTTC.

The V gene is TRBV19, the J gene TRBJ2-1, with D possibly matching TRBD1 (6 bases). Trimming removed 6 bases at V and 4 bases at J, with 13 bases between. This CDR3 has 14 residues. Germline V gene lookup returns CDR1 LNHDA and CDR2 SQIVND (reference sequence). CDR3 region: CASSVGAVYNEQFF. The CDR3 DNA sequence: TGTGCCAGTAGCGTGGGGGCGGTTTACAATGAGCAGTTCTTC.

The chain is built from TRBV7-9 and TRBJ1-5; 7 bases match TRBD1. CDR1 is SEHNR, CDR2 FQNEAQ, per germline (reference sequence). V dropped 5 bases and J dropped 2; count of bases not matched to a gene: 3. The CDR3 runs 14 residues. The CDR3 here is CASSADRGNQPQHF. The CDR3 DNA sequence: TGTGCCAGCAGCGCAGACAGGGGCAATCAGCCCCAGCATTTT.

This rearrangement joins TRBV2 to TRBJ2-7; D is possibly TRBD2 (6 bases). This CDR3 comprises 16 residues. Germline V CDR1 and CDR2: SNHLY, FYNNEI. V lost 2 bases and J lost 4, with 18 bases in between. The CDR3 coding sequence is TGTGCCAGCAGTGAAAGGGCGCCTAGCGTTAGATACGAGCAGTACTTC. Residues: CASSERAPSVRYEQYF.